Below are 26 T cell receptor beta chains sequenced from a single sample in a study of OX40 agonist ivuxolimab in advanced cancers. Only in-frame clones appear in the TCRdb table, and some are missing; sequencing was by immunoSEQ multiplex PCR. The table lists 8,000 to 10,000 clones, about 66% of them singletons. Source: CD4+ or CD8+ T cells sorted from blood, taken in a trial of the OX40 agonist ivuxolimab. These receptors were collected from an adult with an advanced solid tumor such as melanoma, head and neck, liver or kidney cancer.

This sequence joins TRBV19 and TRBJ2-2; D not resolved. Per germline, CDR1 LNHDA and CDR2 SQIVND (reference sequence). V was clipped by 11 bases and J by 0 bases, with 19 bases between them. CDR3 size: 16 residues. The CDR3 region has the DNA TGTGCCGCATCTCTTCACCGCGAGACGAACACCGGGGAGCTGTTTTTT. Protein sequence: CAASLHRETNTGELFF.

There are a few counts of this clone. This chain connects TRBV6-1 to TRBJ1-2; no definite D call. V was pared by 2 bases and J by 1 base, with 5 bases between. Per germline, CDR1 MNHNS and CDR2 SASEGT. The CDR3 contains 13 residues. In DNA form, the CDR3 reads TGTGCCAGCAGTGAACGGTTTAACTATGGCTACACCTTC. It encodes CASSERFNYGYTF.

The chain recombines TRBV19 with TRBJ1-1; TRBD1 might be the D (5 bases). Germline V CDR1 and CDR2: LNHDA, SQIVND (reference sequence). V was shortened by 7 bases and J by 5 bases, with 20 bases between the two germline ends. There are 15 residues in the CDR3. The CDR3 sequence is CASTIPGASRTEAFF. The CDR3 DNA is TGTGCCAGTACCATCCCTGGGGCTTCCAGGACTGAAGCTTTCTTT.

The CDR3 DNA sequence: TGTGCCAGCAGCCCCCGGGACAGCCCAAATGAAAAACTGTTTTTT. Translating gives CASSPRDSPNEKLFF. This chain links TRBV9 with TRBJ1-4, with 7 positions matching TRBD1. J lost 5 bases, V lost 4 bases, and 8 bases had no gene match. Per germline, CDR1 SGDLS and CDR2 YYNGEE. The CDR3 covers 15 residues.

CDR3 in DNA: TGTGCCAGCAGCTGGGGGACTAGCGGGAAGACAGATACGCAGTATTTT. Translation: CASSWGTSGKTDTQYF. The rearrangement joins TRBV5-4 to TRBJ2-3; the match to TRBD2 covers 13 bases. V shed 3 bases, J shed 3 bases, and the junction held 4 bases outside the gene matches. Germline V gene sequence: CDR1 SGHNT, CDR2 YYREEE (reference sequence). The CDR3 contains 16 residues. The whole variable domain, filled in from reference TRBV5-4 and TRBJ2-3, reads ETGVTQSPTHLIKTRGQQVTLRCSSQSGHNTVSWYQQALGQGPQFIFQYYREEENGRGNFPPRFSGLQFPNYSSELNVNALELDDSALYLCASSWGTSGKTDTQYFGPGTRLTVL.

The chain carries TRBV7-9 and TRBJ1-3, with D perhaps matching TRBD1 (6 bases). Germline lookup yields CDR1 SEHNR and CDR2 FQNEAQ (reference sequence). CDR3 size: 18 residues. V was clipped by 1 base and J by 0 bases, with 16 bases between them. The CDR3 sequence is CASSLEGVSHYSGNTIYF. The CDR3 nucleotides are TGTGCCAGCAGCTTAGAGGGGGTTTCCCACTACTCTGGAAACACCATATATTTT.

The rearrangement links TRBV27 to TRBJ2-7; TRBD1 might be the D (6 bases). The germline CDR1 and CDR2 sequences are MNHEY and SMNVEV (reference sequence). The CDR3 sequence is 14 residues long. The V and J ends lost 2 bases and 4 bases respectively, with 12 bases between them. The CDR3 spells CASSLGDNHYEQYF. The DNA of the CDR3 is TGTGCCAGCAGTTTAGGGGACAACCATTACGAGCAGTACTTC.

The chain carries TRBV7-3 and TRBJ2-1; D ambiguous. This CDR3 region has 13 residues. Trimming pared 5 bases from V and 8 bases from J, leaving 13 bases between. The germline gives CDR1 SGHTA, CDR2 FQGTGA. CDR3 sequence reads: CASSLISGDEQFF. The DNA of the CDR3 is TGTGCCAGCAGCCTGATAAGTGGGGATGAGCAGTTCTTC.

The J gene is TRBJ2-1, the V gene TRBV4-2, with 10 positions matching TRBD2. The CDR3 runs to 18 residues. The V and J ends lost 1 base and 0 bases, in that order; junction bases with no gene match: 6. Germline assignment: CDR1 LGHNA and CDR2 YNFKEQ. The CDR3 loop reads CASSQALAGEPSYNEQFF. For the CDR3, the DNA is TGTGCCAGCAGCCAAGCTCTAGCGGGAGAGCCCTCCTACAATGAGCAGTTCTTC.

The chain employs TRBV29-1 and TRBJ2-3; D possibly matches TRBD1 or TRBD2 (6 bases each). CDR3 length equals 14 residues. Per the germline V gene, CDR1 is SQVTM and CDR2 is ANQGSEA. V shed 6 bases and J shed 5 bases, with 18 bases lying between them. Here the CDR3 DNA reads TGCAGCGTAGTCTGGGGCGGAGGGGGAGATACGCAGTATTTT. Its protein is CSVVWGGGGDTQYF.

The chain links TRBV9 to TRBJ2-3, with 8 bases identical to TRBD2. This CDR3 has 16 amino acids. The junction had 9 bases not matched to a gene; V was cut back by 1 base and J by 5 bases. Germline V gene data show CDR1 as SGDLS and CDR2 as YYNGEE. The CDR3 here is CASSVRLAGPQDTQYF. The CDR3 DNA sequence: TGTGCCAGCAGCGTACGGCTAGCGGGCCCACAAGATACGCAGTATTTT. The whole variable domain, remainder taken from reference TRBV9 and TRBJ2-3, is DSGVTQTPKHLITATGQRVTLRCSPRSGDLSVYWYQQSLDQGLQFLIQYYNGEERAKGNILERFSAQQFPDLHSELNLSSLELGDSALYFCASSVRLAGPQDTQYFGPGTRLTVL.

This clone was seen only a few times. The chain links TRBV5-5 to TRBJ2-7; no firm D call. This CDR3 is built from 11 residues. CDR1 is SGHKS and CDR2 is YYEKEE in the germline V gene (reference sequence). Trimming took off 4 bases at V and 6 bases at J, with 8 bases between the two ends. The CDR3 is CASSITAEQYF. Here the CDR3 DNA reads TGTGCCAGCAGCATTACAGCCGAGCAGTACTTC.

The chain uses TRBV9 and TRBJ2-2; 9 nucleotides agree with TRBD1. Germline V CDR1 and CDR2: SGDLS, YYNGEE. This CDR3 has 21 amino acids. V dropped 1 base and J dropped 3; count of bases not matched to a gene: 19. CDR3 sequence: CASSVRVSADRGPWDTGELFF. CDR3 coding DNA: TGTGCCAGCAGCGTAAGGGTCTCTGCGGACAGGGGCCCCTGGGACACCGGGGAGCTGTTTTTT. Combining the CDR3 with reference TRBV9 and TRBJ2-2 gives the whole variable domain DSGVTQTPKHLITATGQRVTLRCSPRSGDLSVYWYQQSLDQGLQFLIQYYNGEERAKGNILERFSAQQFPDLHSELNLSSLELGDSALYFCASSVRVSADRGPWDTGELFFGEGSRLTVL.

This clone is deemed medium-sized. This chain connects TRBV4-1 to TRBJ2-3, with 9 positions matching TRBD2. J gave up 1 base and V 4 bases, and 6 bases lay outside the gene matches. Germline-derived CDR1 and CDR2 are MGHRA and YSYEKL. The length of the CDR3 is 16 residues. The CDR3 coding sequence is TGCGCCAGCAGCCCGGTAGCGGGAGTGGGCACAGATACGCAGTATTTT. It is translated as CASSPVAGVGTDTQYF.

This clone occurred a few times. V gene TRBV7-8 combines with J gene TRBJ1-1, with TRBD1 matching over 10 bases. Losses at the gene ends were 4 bases for V and 6 bases for J; bases not matched to a gene: 5. Germline V gives CDR1 SGHVS, CDR2 FQNEAQ. The CDR3 runs 14 residues. CDR3 bases: TGTGCCAGCAGCTCGGGACAGGGGTTCTCTGAAGCTTTCTTT. Translated, it gives CASSSGQGFSEAFF. Complete variable domain (other parts from reference TRBV7-8 and TRBJ1-1): GAGVSQSPRYKVAKRGQDVALRCDPISGHVSLFWYQQALGQGPEFLTYFQNEAQLDKSGLPSDRFFAERPEGSVSTLKIQRTQQEDSAVYLCASSSGQGFSEAFFGQGTRLTVV.

This clone has a handful of counts. The V and J genes are TRBV19 and TRBJ1-2, with 9 bases that match TRBD1. J lost 6 bases, V lost 4 bases, and 6 bases had no gene match. The CDR3 has 14 amino acids. Germline V gives CDR1 LNHDA, CDR2 SQIVND (reference sequence). This CDR3 is CASSTRDRVDGYTF. The CDR3 nucleotides read TGTGCCAGTAGTACCCGGGACAGGGTTGATGGCTACACCTTC.

This chain connects TRBV4-3 to TRBJ1-4; D is undetermined. Germline V gene sequence: CDR1 LGHNA, CDR2 YSLEER. The CDR3 contains 15 residues. V dropped 0 bases and J dropped 5 bases, with 10 bases sitting between them. CDR3 DNA sequence: TGCGCCAGCAGCCAAGAGCGGACGCAAAATGAAAAACTGTTTTTT. Translation gives CASSQERTQNEKLFF.

This chain joins TRBV28 and TRBJ1-5; TRBD1 aligns across 9 bases. V was clipped by 7 bases and J by 7 bases; unmatched bases: 11. This CDR3 region has 15 residues. Germline lookup yields CDR1 MDHEN and CDR2 SYDVKM. The CDR3 loop reads CASIGTGRRGQPQHF. The CDR3 DNA reads as TGTGCCAGCATAGGGACAGGGAGAAGGGGCCAGCCCCAGCATTTT.

The genes are TRBV27 and TRBJ2-1; 8 positions match TRBD2. The CDR3 sequence is 14 residues long. Germline CDR1 and CDR2: MNHEY and SMNVEV (reference sequence). Trimming removed 2 bases from V and 5 bases from J; junction bases left unmatched: 2. CDR3 amino acids: CASSLGLAHNEQFF. CDR3 coding DNA: TGTGCCAGCAGTTTAGGACTAGCCCACAATGAGCAGTTCTTC.

Only a few counts were recorded for this clone. V and J are TRBV7-9 and TRBJ2-7; a weak D match, TRBD1 (5 bases). CDR3 size: 13 residues. Trimming left V 5 bases short and J 5 bases short, with 13 bases between. From germline, CDR1 is SEHNR and CDR2 FQNEAQ (reference sequence). The DNA of the CDR3 is TGTGCCAGCAGCCAATCCCTACAGGACGAGCAGTACTTC. This sequence encodes CASSQSLQDEQYF.

The count of this clone is one. J is TRBJ2-1 and V is TRBV27; D is possibly TRBD1 (6 bases). CDR1 and CDR2 (germline): MNHEY, SMNVEV (reference sequence). The CDR3 runs 15 residues. The V and J ends lost 5 bases and 2 bases respectively, with 13 bases between them. The CDR3 sequence is CASSPTGPAYNEQFF. The CDR3 region has the DNA TGTGCCAGCAGTCCCACAGGGCCTGCCTACAATGAGCAGTTCTTC.

CDR3 sequence (DNA): TGTGCCAGCAGCTTGGGCCGACAGGGGGCCCCTGGCTACACCTTC. It encodes CASSLGRQGAPGYTF. The V gene is TRBV5-4, the J gene TRBJ1-2; TRBD1 agrees at 10 bases. The CDR3 consists of 15 residues. Germline lookup yields CDR1 SGHNT and CDR2 YYREEE (reference sequence). With 0 bases clipped from V and 7 bases from J, the junction kept 6 bases outside the gene matches.

This clone has just a few counts. The chain links TRBV19 to TRBJ2-1; 7 bases agree with TRBD2. V trimming: 0 bases; J trimming: 6 bases; junction bases outside the gene matches: 2. Germline CDR1 is LNHDA and CDR2 is SQIVND (reference sequence). The length of the CDR3 is 14 residues. The CDR3 nucleotides are TGTGCCAGTAGTATAGATACTAGCGTCAATGAGCAGTTCTTC. Amino acid sequence: CASSIDTSVNEQFF.

The chain carries TRBV15 and TRBJ2-7; no firm D call. The germline V gene encodes CDR1 LNHNV and CDR2 YYDKDF (reference sequence). This CDR3 is 11 amino acids long. With 5 bases removed from V and 2 bases from J, the gap between germline ends came to 4 bases. The DNA for the CDR3 is TGTGCCACCAGCGGCCCCTACGAGCAGTACTTC. Translation gives CATSGPYEQYF. The full variable domain, rest sourced from reference TRBV15 and TRBJ2-7, is DAMVIQNPRYQVTQFGKPVTLSCSQTLNHNVMYWYQQKSSQAPKLLFHYYDKDFNNEADTPDNFQSRRPNTSFCFLDIRSPGLGDTAMYLCATSGPYEQYFGPGTRLTVT.

V usage is TRBV4-1 and J usage is TRBJ2-7, with unresolved D. The CDR3 is 13 residues long. Trimming pared 0 bases from V and 2 bases from J, leaving 5 bases between. Germline values: CDR1 MGHRA, CDR2 YSYEKL. The CDR3 loop reads CASSQDIAYEQYF. In nucleotides, the CDR3 is TGCGCCAGCAGCCAAGATATCGCCTACGAGCAGTACTTC.

The chain uses TRBV2 and TRBJ2-4; D not certain. The V gene lost 1 base and the J gene lost 0 bases, with 10 bases spanning the gap. The CDR3 covers 16 residues. CDR1 and CDR2 (germline): SNHLY, FYNNEI. CDR3 DNA sequence: TGTGCCAGCAGTGAAGGAATAAACCTAGCCAAAAACATTCAGTACTTC. This sequence encodes CASSEGINLAKNIQYF. The full variable domain, its missing parts supplied by reference TRBV2 and TRBJ2-4, is EPEVTQTPSHQVTQMGQEVILRCVPISNHLYFYWYRQILGQKVEFLVSFYNNEISEKSEIFDDQFSVERPDGSNFTLKIRSTKLEDSAMYFCASSEGINLAKNIQYFGAGTRLSVL.